The entry below gives a single TCR beta chain sequence along with its context. V was clipped by 0 bases and J by 4 bases, with 12 bases between them. CDR3 length equals 14 residues. Germline V gene sequence: CDR1 GTSNPN, CDR2 SVGIG (reference sequence). Libraries were prepared by immunoSEQ multiplex PCR; TCRdb keeps only in-frame clonotypes and omits some of them. The sample has 200,000 to 300,000 clones, roughly 86% seen once. The data were obtained in a study of blood T cell repertoires in COVID-19. The chain links TRBV30 to TRBJ2-5, with D perhaps matching TRBD2 (6 bases). Sequencing was performed on peripheral blood. This TCR came from a woman aged 25-40 years who had recovered from COVID-19. This chain's CDR3 is CAWSVLLGGETQYF. The CDR3 DNA sequence: TGTGCCTGGAGTGTATTACTGGGGGGAGAGACCCAGTACTTC. The full variable domain, its missing parts supplied by reference TRBV30 and TRBJ2-5, is SQTIHQWPATLVQPVGSPLSLECTVEGTSNPNLYWYRQAAGRGLQLLFYSVGIGQISSEVPQNLSASRPQDRQFILSSKKLLLSDSGFYLCAWSVLLGGETQYFGPGTRLLVL.